These 24 T cell receptor beta chains came from one sample sequenced in a study of graft-versus-host responses after intestinal transplantation. Only in-frame clones appear in the TCRdb table, and some are missing; sequencing was by immunoSEQ multiplex PCR. The sample carries under 150,000 clones, 85% to 95% recorded once. Which antigens these TCRs recognize remains unknown. Sequencing used unstimulated CD8+ T cells sorted from spleen or lymph node cells, obtained before intestinal transplant. The origin of the receptors is a human donor who received an intestinal transplant.

V gene TRBV28 combines with J gene TRBJ1-5; D ambiguous. In germline, CDR1 is MDHEN, CDR2 SYDVKM. CDR3 length equals 15 residues. V gave up 2 bases and J gave up 3 bases, with 11 bases separating them. The CDR3 spells CASSLAERINQPQHF. DNA of the CDR3: TGTGCCAGCAGTTTAGCCGAAAGGATCAATCAGCCCCAGCATTTT.

The chain recombines TRBV2 with TRBJ1-2; maybe TRBD1 (6 bases). The ends were cut back, 6 bases at V and 1 base at J, with 21 bases in the middle. Germline loops: CDR1 SNHLY, CDR2 FYNNEI. The CDR3 contains 17 residues. The CDR3 region is CASRRVGTLLGNYGYTF. CDR3 nucleotides: TGTGCCAGCAGGAGAGTTGGGACATTGCTGGGTAACTATGGCTACACCTTC.

This chain uses TRBV5-5 with TRBJ1-5; weak D call: TRBD1 (6 bases). This CDR3 is 14 amino acids long. Germline V gene lookup returns CDR1 SGHKS and CDR2 YYEKEE (reference sequence). V was cut by 2 bases and J by 6 bases, with 12 bases left in between. The CDR3 DNA reads TGTGCCAGCAGCTTAGGGGGGTTTGGTCAGCCCCAGCATTTT. This encodes CASSLGGFGQPQHF. Based on the CDR3 plus reference TRBV5-5 and TRBJ1-5, the full variable domain is DAGVTQSPTHLIKTRGQQVTLRCSPISGHKSVSWYQQVLGQGPQFIFQYYEKEERGRGNFPDRFSARQFPNYSSELNVNALLLGDSALYLCASSLGGFGQPQHFGDGTRLSIL.

This rearrangement joins TRBV6-4 to TRBJ2-7, with TRBD2 matching over 12 bases. The CDR3 runs 17 residues. J was trimmed by 2 bases and V by 2 bases; bases with no gene match: 7. The germline V gene has CDR1 MRHNA and CDR2 SNTAGT. The CDR3 DNA follows: TGTGCCAGCAGTGACGAACTAGCGGGAGGTCTTGCCTACGAGCAGTACTTC. Translation gives CASSDELAGGLAYEQYF.

The V and J genes are TRBV7-8 and TRBJ2-1, with D possibly matching TRBD2 (6 bases). In germline, CDR1 is SGHVS, CDR2 FQNEAQ. The CDR3 is 16 residues long. The V end lost 5 bases, the J end lost 5 bases, and 19 bases lay between the germline ends. The CDR3 sequence is CASSATTSLPNNEQFF. CDR3 coding DNA: TGTGCCAGCAGCGCGACTACTAGCCTCCCAAACAATGAGCAGTTCTTC.

The gene calls are TRBV4-2 and TRBJ2-1, with 11 bases that match TRBD2. CDR3 length: 16 amino acids. Germline V gives CDR1 LGHNA, CDR2 YNFKEQ. The V gene end was trimmed by 0 bases and the J gene end by 8 bases; junction bases not matched to a gene: 6. The CDR3 DNA reads as TGTGCCAGCAGCCAAGAAATAGCGGGAGGGGGGGATGAGCAGTTCTTC. This gives the protein CASSQEIAGGGDEQFF.

The V call is TRBV28, the J call TRBJ2-1; 7 bases align to TRBD2. This CDR3 has 16 amino acids. Losses at the gene ends were 3 bases for V and 5 bases for J; bases not matched to a gene: 10. Germline CDR1 reads MDHEN; CDR2 reads SYDVKM. The CDR3 sequence is CASSFGSASGDNEQFF. CDR3 sequence (DNA): TGTGCCAGCAGTTTTGGCTCGGCTAGCGGAGACAATGAGCAGTTCTTC.

The J gene is TRBJ2-1, the V gene TRBV6-5; D is uncertain. Trimming left V 2 bases short and J 0 bases short, with 11 bases between. Germline V gene lookup returns CDR1 MNHEY and CDR2 SVGAGI. This CDR3 has 16 residues. The CDR3 bases are TGTGCCAGCAGTTACACCTCCCCGGGCTCCTACAATGAGCAGTTCTTC. This gives the protein CASSYTSPGSYNEQFF.

CDR3 region: CASSRTSTGELFF. CDR3 bases: TGTGCCAGCAGCCGGACTAGCACCGGGGAGCTGTTTTTT. The chain is built from TRBV4-2 and TRBJ2-2, with 7 bases lining up with TRBD2. With V trimmed by 4 bases and J by 4 bases, 0 bases remained unmatched. Germline V gene lookup returns CDR1 LGHNA and CDR2 YNFKEQ. This CDR3 is 13 amino acids long.

This clone was found a few times. This sequence joins TRBV9 and TRBJ2-1, with 13 bases matching TRBD2. With 4 bases clipped from V and 9 bases from J, the junction kept 13 bases outside the gene matches. Germline V gives CDR1 SGDLS, CDR2 YYNGEE. The CDR3 covers 17 residues. CDR3 sequence reads: CASSPYGLWTSGSEQFF. The CDR3, as DNA: TGTGCCAGCAGCCCATATGGTTTATGGACTAGCGGGAGTGAGCAGTTCTTC. The variable domain in full, completed from reference TRBV9 and TRBJ2-1, reads DSGVTQTPKHLITATGQRVTLRCSPRSGDLSVYWYQQSLDQGLQFLIQYYNGEERAKGNILERFSAQQFPDLHSELNLSSLELGDSALYFCASSPYGLWTSGSEQFFGPGTRLTVL.

The J gene is TRBJ1-3, the V gene TRBV28; a weak D match, TRBD1 (5 bases). The V and J ends lost 5 bases and 0 bases respectively, with 17 bases between them. Germline-derived CDR1 and CDR2 are MDHEN and SYDVKM. This CDR3 has 17 residues. CDR3 region: CASSPRTRIDSGNTIYF. CDR3 nucleotide sequence: TGTGCCAGCAGTCCTCGGACACGCATAGACTCTGGAAACACCATATATTTT.

The chain links TRBV28 to TRBJ2-5; tentatively, D is TRBD1 (6 bases). The J call may be faulty, since TRBJ2-7 better matches the DNA end. CDR1 and CDR2 from the germline V gene are MDHEN and SYDVKM. CDR3 size: 14 residues. The CDR3 bases are TGTGCCAGCAGTTTGGGTACAGGGATCTACGAGCAGTACTTC. It encodes CASSLGTGIYEQYF.

The chain links TRBV30 to TRBJ2-5; 7 bases fit TRBD2. The germline V gene has CDR1 GTSNPN and CDR2 SVGIG (reference sequence). This CDR3 contains 12 residues. Trimming took 4 bases from V and 5 from J; bases not matched to a gene: 4. The CDR3 loop is CAWTGGSETQYF. The CDR3 DNA follows: TGTGCCTGGACGGGCGGGAGTGAGACCCAGTACTTC.

This rearrangement joins TRBV27 to TRBJ2-1; TRBD2 matches 7 bases. The ends lost 6 bases at V and 4 bases at J; junction bases unmatched: 9. The CDR3 spans 15 residues. Germline CDR1 MNHEY, CDR2 SMNVEV (reference sequence). The CDR3 protein is CASRPGGVAYNEQFF. DNA of the CDR3: TGTGCCAGCAGGCCGGGGGGAGTAGCTTACAATGAGCAGTTCTTC.

The CDR3 sequence: CASSSDVGAQETQYF. The CDR3 DNA reads TGCGCCAGCAGCTCAGACGTAGGGGCTCAAGAGACCCAGTACTTC. This chain connects TRBV5-1 to TRBJ2-5; TRBD1 is a possible D gene (5 bases). Looked up from germline, CDR1 is SGHRS and CDR2 is YFSETQ. This CDR3 region has 15 residues. The V gene lost 3 bases and the J gene lost 2 bases, with 14 bases spanning the gap.

The chain recombines TRBV25-1 with TRBJ2-7, with D perhaps TRBD1 or TRBD2 (6 bases each). CDR3 length: 15 amino acids. The germline V gene has CDR1 MGHDK and CDR2 SYGVNS. The V end lost 2 bases, the J end lost 3 bases, and 14 bases lay between the germline ends. The CDR3 DNA is TGTGCCAGCAGTGAACGGGGGCTTAACTTCTACGAGCAGTACTTC. It encodes CASSERGLNFYEQYF.

This clone was detected only once. The chain combines TRBV5-6 with TRBJ2-7, with D possibly TRBD2 on 5 matching bases. Looked up from germline, CDR1 is SGHDT and CDR2 is YYEEEE. The CDR3 covers 15 residues. The ends were cut back, 4 bases at V and 6 bases at J, with 20 bases in the middle. The CDR3 DNA follows: TGTGCCAGCAGCCCCTTGTGGCCTTCCGGAGGCGAGCAGTACTTC. This encodes CASSPLWPSGGEQYF.

This chain connects TRBV25-1 to TRBJ2-5, with TRBD1 as a possible D gene (6 bases). Trimming shortened V by 6 bases and J by 4 bases, and 15 bases separated the two germline ends. Germline values: CDR1 MGHDK, CDR2 SYGVNS. The CDR3 is 14 residues long. CDR3 amino acids: CASRQGGTGETQYF. The CDR3 DNA sequence: TGTGCCAGCAGACAGGGCGGCACGGGAGAGACCCAGTACTTC.

V and J are TRBV11-2 and TRBJ2-1; perhaps TRBD2 as D (5 bases). Trimming took 0 bases from V and 8 from J, leaving 17 bases between them. Germline assignment: CDR1 SGHAT and CDR2 FQNNGV. This CDR3 has 16 residues. For the CDR3, the DNA is TGTGCCAGCAGCTTAGACGGGGATCGGATCGTCGATGAGCAGTTCTTC. Translated, it gives CASSLDGDRIVDEQFF.

The chain has TRBV5-1 and TRBJ2-7, with a weak D call TRBD1 (6 bases). Trimming shortened V by 5 bases and J by 2 bases, and 17 bases separated the two germline ends. This CDR3 spans 15 amino acids. Looked up from germline, CDR1 is SGHRS and CDR2 is YFSETQ. For the CDR3, the DNA is TGCGCCAGCAGGATTGGGCAGGGGATTACCTACGAGCAGTACTTC. It translates to CASRIGQGITYEQYF.

The gene calls are TRBV13 and TRBJ1-1; no clear D. CDR3 size: 16 residues. Trimming stripped 0 bases from V and 2 bases from J, with 13 bases between. CDR1 and CDR2 (germline): PRHDT, FYEKMQ (reference sequence). The CDR3 loop reads CASSLGAGLINTEAFF. In DNA form, the CDR3 reads TGTGCCAGCAGCTTAGGAGCAGGCCTAATCAACACTGAAGCTTTCTTT.

The chain combines TRBV27 with TRBJ1-2; the match to TRBD1 covers 7 bases. The germline V gene encodes CDR1 MNHEY and CDR2 SMNVEV (reference sequence). After removal of 2 bases from V and 4 bases from J, the junction contained 13 bases not matched to a gene. The CDR3 runs 17 residues. CDR3 sequence reads: CASSLRGRGNGFYGYTF. The DNA of the CDR3 is TGTGCCAGCAGTTTACGAGGCAGGGGGAATGGTTTCTATGGCTACACCTTC.

This sequence joins TRBV28 and TRBJ2-6; 8 positions agree with TRBD1. Germline assignment: CDR1 MDHEN and CDR2 SYDVKM. Unmatched junction bases numbered 12, after V lost 5 bases and J lost 3 bases. The CDR3 is made up of 18 amino acids. The CDR3 nucleotides are TGTGCCAGCAGTGAGTGGACAGGGCGTGGTAATGGGGCCAACGTCCTGACTTTC. It specifies CASSEWTGRGNGANVLTF.

This chain connects TRBV7-9 to TRBJ1-2; D call uncertain. Germline V gene sequence: CDR1 SEHNR, CDR2 FQNEAQ (reference sequence). The germline V and J ends were trimmed by 0 bases and 7 bases, with 12 bases remaining between them. The CDR3 runs to 14 residues. The CDR3 protein is CASSLAPAASGYTF. The CDR3 DNA sequence: TGTGCCAGCAGCTTAGCCCCCGCGGCCAGTGGCTACACCTTC.